This T cell receptor (beta chain) was sequenced for a study of T cell clonality in common variable immunodeficiency. The germline CDR1 and CDR2 sequences are SGHVS and FQNEAQ. The CDR3 sequence is 17 residues long. V was clipped by 1 base and J by 1 base; unmatched bases: 10. Regarding the study as a whole: Links between repertoire features and CVID complications were heterogeneity-limited.

This clone was found many times. The antigen is not known. The read ends 3 residues before the CDR3 terminus; that terminus is restored from the germline J gene. The assay was immunoSEQ multiplex PCR, and TCRdb's table has in-frame clones only and misses some. The counts give tens of thousands of clones, none of them seen only once; 3% is held by the top ten. The V and J genes are TRBV7-8 and TRBJ2-7; TRBD2 matches 7 bases. This clonotype was sampled from a person aged 18 to 70 in good health. The material sequenced was peripheral blood mononuclear cells. The CDR3 reads CASSLVSATSSSYEQYF. The CDR3 bases that were read are TGTGCCAGCAGCTTAGTTTCTGCGACTAGCTCTTCCTACGAG. Complete variable domain (other parts from reference TRBV7-8 and TRBJ2-7): GAGVSQSPRYKVAKRGQDVALRCDPISGHVSLFWYQQALGQGPEFLTYFQNEAQLDKSGLPSDRFFAERPEGSVSTLKIQRTQQEDSAVYLCASSLVSATSSSYEQYFGPGTRLTVT.